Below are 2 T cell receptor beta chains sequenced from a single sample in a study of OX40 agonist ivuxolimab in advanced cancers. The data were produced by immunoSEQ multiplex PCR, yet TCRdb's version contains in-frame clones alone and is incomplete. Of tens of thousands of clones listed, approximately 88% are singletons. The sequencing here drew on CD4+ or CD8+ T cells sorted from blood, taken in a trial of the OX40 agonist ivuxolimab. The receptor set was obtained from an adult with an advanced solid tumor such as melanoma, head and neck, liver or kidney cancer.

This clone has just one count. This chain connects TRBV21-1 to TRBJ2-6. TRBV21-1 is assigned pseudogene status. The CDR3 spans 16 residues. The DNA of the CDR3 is TGTGCCAGCAGCACGAGGACGAAAGACGGGGCCAACGTCCTGACTTTC. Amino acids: CASSTRTKDGANVLTF.

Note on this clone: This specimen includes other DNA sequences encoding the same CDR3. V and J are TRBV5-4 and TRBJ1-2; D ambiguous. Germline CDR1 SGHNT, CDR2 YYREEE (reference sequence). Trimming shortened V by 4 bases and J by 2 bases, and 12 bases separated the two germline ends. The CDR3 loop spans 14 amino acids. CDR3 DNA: TGTGCCAGCAGCCTGGAGGGTAAAAACTATGGCTACACCTTC. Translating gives CASSLEGKNYGYTF.